Listed here are 31 T cell receptor beta chains from one sample, sequenced in a study of Graves' ophthalmopathy and Graves' hyperthyroidism. Amplifying from RNA transcripts, the study obtained TCR beta CDR3 regions. The workflow started with a first-round RT-PCR run with HTBI primers and then moved on to a second-round multiplex PCR. TCRdb re-called the multiplex PCR reads with MiXCR, one entry per CDR3 protein. The sample includes roughly 1.1 million distinct CDR3 sequences, roughly two fifths of them seen just once. Sequencing input: peripheral blood or thyroid tissue (not recorded which). These receptors all come from an adult man with Graves' hyperthyroidism.

Many counts were recorded for this clonotype. The chain combines TRBV12-3 or TRBV12-4 with TRBJ1-1; unclear D gene. The CDR3 spans 13 residues. Trimming took 8 bases from V and 5 from J, leaving 15 bases between them. The CDR3 loop reads CASQRASWTEAFF. DNA of the CDR3: TGTGCCAGCCAGAGGGCCTCCTGGACTGAAGCTTTCTTT.

This clonotype was detected a few times. This chain connects TRBV7-2 to TRBJ1-1; D call uncertain. Trimming stripped 5 bases from V and 6 bases from J, with 16 bases between. Germline V gene sequence: CDR1 SGHTA, CDR2 FQGNSA. The CDR3 loop spans 14 amino acids. The DNA for the CDR3 is TGTGCCAGCAGCCGAGGGTTTACGAAGGCTGAAGCTTTCTTT. Translating it yields CASSRGFTKAEAFF. The variable domain in full, with the rest retrieved from reference TRBV7-2 and TRBJ1-1, is GAGVSQSPSNKVTEKGKDVELRCDPISGHTALYWYRQSLGQGLEFLIYFQGNSAPDKSGLPSDRFSAERTGGSVSTLTIQRTQQEDSAVYLCASSRGFTKAEAFFGQGTRLTVV.

This chain joins TRBV7-9 and TRBJ1-6; D is unclear. The CDR3 extends over 14 amino acids. In germline, CDR1 is SEHNR, CDR2 FQNEAQ (reference sequence). Between the trimmed V and J ends, which lost 5 bases and 8 bases, there was a span of 13 bases. For the CDR3, the DNA is TGTGCCAGCAGCCTGGGGAGTTTGGATTCACCCCTCCACTTT. Its protein product is CASSLGSLDSPLHF.

This clonotype was observed at least ten times. CDR3 DNA: TGTGCCAGCAGCCGGTCTTTCGAAGAGACCCAGTACTTC. Amino acids: CASSRSFEETQYF. V and J are TRBV7-3 and TRBJ2-5, with D hard to call. The CDR3 is 13 amino acids. V lost 5 bases to trimming and J lost 3 bases, with 10 bases between them. From germline, CDR1 is SGHTA and CDR2 FQGTGA. Filled out from reference TRBV7-3 and TRBJ2-5, the complete variable domain reads GAGVSQTPSNKVTEKGKYVELRCDPISGHTALYWYRQSLGQGPEFLIYFQGTGAADDSGLPNDRFFAVRPEGSVSTLKIQRTERGDSAVYLCASSRSFEETQYFGPGTRLLVL.

J is TRBJ2-5 and V is TRBV20-1, with TRBD2 as a possible D gene (6 bases). Trimming took 2 bases from V and 5 from J, leaving 18 bases between them. Germline CDR1 and CDR2: DFQATT and SNEGSKA (reference sequence). The CDR3 covers 15 residues. The chain's CDR3 is CSARFIGRRAETQYF. CDR3 coding DNA: TGCAGTGCTAGATTTATCGGGAGAAGGGCGGAGACCCAGTACTTC.

V gene TRBV6-5 combines with J gene TRBJ2-5; TRBD2 matches 11 bases. Unmatched junction bases numbered 9, after V lost 10 bases and J lost 5 bases. This CDR3 is 14 amino acids long. Germline lookup yields CDR1 MNHEY and CDR2 SVGAGI. The CDR3 DNA sequence: TGTGCCATCGGGACTAGCGGAGCCCGCGAGACCCAGTACTTC. Its translation is CAIGTSGARETQYF.

V gene TRBV7-9 combines with J gene TRBJ2-7; 12 nucleotides agree with TRBD1. CDR1 and CDR2 from the germline V gene are SEHNR and FQNEAQ (reference sequence). The CDR3 is 14 residues long. The CDR3 region is CARHTGTGGVEQYF. In DNA form, the CDR3 reads TGTGCTAGACATACCGGGACAGGGGGCGTCGAGCAGTACTTC.

This clonotype was seen at least ten times. The J gene is TRBJ1-1, the V gene TRBV27; a possible D gene is TRBD1 (5 bases). This CDR3 has 14 amino acids. Trimming removed 4 bases at V and 1 base at J, with 10 bases between. Germline values: CDR1 MNHEY, CDR2 SMNVEV (reference sequence). CDR3 in amino acids: CASSWYGTNTEAFF. The CDR3, as DNA: TGTGCCAGCAGTTGGTACGGGACGAACACTGAAGCTTTCTTT.

This clonotype was observed a single time. The V and J genes are TRBV7-9 and TRBJ1-4, with D possibly TRBD1 on 5 matching bases. Between the trimmed V and J ends, which lost 5 bases and 3 bases, there was a span of 10 bases. This CDR3 has 14 amino acids. In germline, CDR1 is SEHNR, CDR2 FQNEAQ (reference sequence). The CDR3, as DNA: TGTGCCAGCAGCGTCCGGGACCCTAATGAAAAACTGTTTTTT. Translation: CASSVRDPNEKLFF. The whole variable domain, remainder taken from reference TRBV7-9 and TRBJ1-4, is DTGVSQNPRHKITKRGQNVTFRCDPISEHNRLYWYRQTLGQGPEFLTYFQNEAQLEKSRLLSDRFSAERPKGSFSTLEIQRTEQGDSAMYLCASSVRDPNEKLFFGSGTQLSVL.

This chain connects TRBV5-6 to TRBJ2-7; D may be TRBD2 (5 bases). Trimming took 4 bases from V and 3 from J, leaving 14 bases between them. Germline CDR1 SGHDT, CDR2 YYEEEE. The CDR3 extends over 14 amino acids. The chain's CDR3 is CASSSLGGDYEQYF. The CDR3 nucleotides are TGTGCCAGCAGCAGCTTAGGAGGAGACTACGAGCAGTACTTC.

The sample holds many counts of this clonotype. The chain combines TRBV12-3 or TRBV12-4 with TRBJ1-2, with 8 bases fitting TRBD1. With 7 bases clipped from V and 7 bases from J, the junction kept 17 bases outside the gene matches. The CDR3 is 16 residues long. The CDR3 nucleotides are TGTGCCAGCAAATACTCCGGGGCAGGGGGCAGGAGTGGCTACACCTTC. This codes for CASKYSGAGGRSGYTF.

This clonotype was recorded a few times. The J gene is TRBJ1-5, the V gene TRBV2; D remains ambiguous. Per germline, CDR1 SNHLY and CDR2 FYNNEI. Trimming took off 7 bases at V and 4 bases at J, with 11 bases between the two ends. The CDR3 is made up of 13 amino acids. CDR3 in DNA: TGTGCCAGCAACACGGACGGAAATCAGCCCCAGCATTTT. Protein product: CASNTDGNQPQHF.

The rearrangement joins TRBV5-1 to TRBJ2-2; D is undetermined. Germline V gives CDR1 SGHRS, CDR2 YFSETQ. V lost 9 bases and J 1 base, leaving 13 bases between the germline ends. The CDR3 spans 14 residues. The CDR3 sequence is CATLGPGNTGELFF. The CDR3 DNA reads as TGCGCCACGCTTGGGCCGGGGAACACCGGGGAGCTGTTTTTT.

Points on this clonotype: Compared with germline, one end of the junction differs, possibly owing to a read error. The gene calls are TRBV5-1 and TRBJ2-5, with a possible D match to TRBD1 (6 bases). The CDR3 is 14 residues long. Germline assignment: CDR1 SGHRS and CDR2 YFSETQ. CDR3 sequence reads: CASSAQRGSETQYF. The CDR3 DNA follows: TGTGCCAGCAGTGCCCAAAGGGGGTCAGAGACCCAGTACTTC.

A note on this clonotype: The junction differs from germline at one of its ends, possibly a read error. The chain uses TRBV29-1 and TRBJ1-1; the D is unclear. The CDR3 runs 13 residues. The V gene's germline CDR1 is SQVTM and CDR2 ANQGSEA. The CDR3 DNA reads as TGTGCCGGCAGCTCACGGGTGGGAACTGAAGCTTTCTTT. It yields the protein CAGSSRVGTEAFF.

This clonotype has more than one count but fewer than ten. The V call is TRBV12-3 or TRBV12-4, the J call TRBJ2-5, with 8 bases lining up with TRBD2. V lost 3 bases, J lost 5 bases, and 8 bases stayed unmatched. The CDR3 sequence is 15 residues long. The CDR3 spells CASSFAGGRQETQYF. DNA for the CDR3: TGTGCCAGCAGTTTTGCGGGGGGCAGGCAGGAGACCCAGTACTTC.

V and J are TRBV14 and TRBJ1-2, with 7 bases that match TRBD2. The tail of the sequence fits TRBJ2-4 better, so the J call may be wrong. The CDR3 length is 14 residues. CDR1 and CDR2 from the germline V gene are SGHDN and FVKESK. The CDR3: CASSVSGGSGIQYF. CDR3 nucleotides: TGTGCCAGCAGCGTATCGGGGGGAAGCGGCATTCAGTACTTC.

This clonotype was seen only a few times. The chain has TRBV10-3 and TRBJ1-5; a possible D gene is TRBD1 (5 bases). Germline V gene lookup returns CDR1 ENHRY and CDR2 SYGVKD. V was trimmed by 10 bases and J by 0 bases, leaving 22 bases between them. CDR3 length: 17 amino acids. In DNA, the CDR3 is TGTGCCAGCAGCCCCCGCGGGGCACTCTATAGCAATCAGCCCCAGCATTTT. As protein: CASSPRGALYSNQPQHF.

In this sample, this clonotype turned up a few times. This sequence joins TRBV12-3 or TRBV12-4 and TRBJ2-7; the D gene could be TRBD1 or TRBD2 (5 bases each). There are 13 residues in the CDR3. V was clipped by 5 bases and J by 7 bases, with 15 bases between them. The CDR3 nucleotides are TGTGCCAGCAGTCCCCCTCGGGGCTTGGAGCAGTACTTC. It encodes CASSPPRGLEQYF.

V usage is TRBV6-2 or TRBV6-3 and J usage is TRBJ1-1, with a tentative D call TRBD1 (5 bases). The V end lost 7 bases, the J end lost 6 bases, and 15 bases lay between the germline ends. CDR3 size: 13 residues. CDR1 is MNHEY and CDR2 is SVGEGT in the germline V gene. The CDR3 DNA reads as TGTGCCAGCAAAACAGGACTGTACCCTGAAGCTTTCTTT. It translates to CASKTGLYPEAFF.

The rearrangement links TRBV19 to TRBJ2-5, with 8 bases fitting TRBD2. Unmatched junction bases numbered 16, after V lost 6 bases and J lost 4 bases. In germline, CDR1 is LNHDA, CDR2 SQIVND (reference sequence). The CDR3 totals 17 residues. The CDR3 sequence: CASSPAPRGGFIETQYF. CDR3 DNA: TGTGCCAGTAGCCCAGCTCCTCGCGGGGGGTTTATAGAGACCCAGTACTTC.

This clonotype was recorded at least ten times. The CDR3 sequence: CSAREDPAYEQYF. For the CDR3, the DNA is TGCAGTGCTAGAGAGGACCCCGCCTACGAGCAGTACTTC. The V call is TRBV20-1, the J call TRBJ2-7; no clear D. Deletions cut 0 bases from V and 2 bases from J, with 8 bases between. Germline CDR1 DFQATT, CDR2 SNEGSKA (reference sequence). The CDR3 runs to 13 residues.

The chain uses TRBV11-2 and TRBJ2-5; D call uncertain. V lost 11 bases to trimming and J lost 5 bases, with 24 bases between them. The CDR3 is 15 residues long. Germline CDR1 SGHAT, CDR2 FQNNGV. DNA of the CDR3: TGTGCCTGGCAGAGGTTTGACGGACGGTCGGAGACCCAGTACTTC. It yields the protein CAWQRFDGRSETQYF. Supplemented by reference TRBV11-2 and TRBJ2-5, the full variable domain reads EAGVAQSPRYKIIEKRQSVAFWCNPISGHATLYWYQQILGQGPKLLIQFQNNGVVDDSQLPKDRFSAERLKGVDSTLKIQPAKLEDSAVYLCAWQRFDGRSETQYFGPGTRLLVL.

The V and J genes are TRBV25-1 and TRBJ1-6; no definite D call. Germline CDR1 MGHDK, CDR2 SYGVNS. This CDR3 is 14 amino acids long. V was cut by 8 bases and J by 9 bases, with 17 bases left in between. The CDR3 sequence is CASQEPERRSPLHF. Here the CDR3 DNA reads TGTGCCAGCCAAGAACCGGAACGACGTTCACCCCTCCACTTT.

The chain combines TRBV12-3 or TRBV12-4 with TRBJ1-5, with 8 nucleotides matching TRBD1. The CDR3 length is 15 residues. Trimming removed 1 base from V and 5 bases from J; junction bases left unmatched: 4. CDR3: CASSLVTGEHQPQHF. CDR3 DNA sequence: TGTGCCAGCAGTTTAGTGACAGGGGAGCATCAGCCCCAGCATTTT.

The J gene is TRBJ2-7, the V gene TRBV11-2; D may match TRBD1 or TRBD2 (7 bases each). The germline CDR1 and CDR2 sequences are SGHAT and FQNNGV. The CDR3 loop spans 14 amino acids. Trimming removed 7 bases from V and 4 bases from J, with 17 bases in between. The chain's CDR3 is CASNLGGGFYEQYF. CDR3 DNA sequence: TGTGCCAGCAACCTGGGAGGGGGCTTTTACGAGCAGTACTTC.

This clonotype was detected once. The DNA for the CDR3 is TGTGCCATCAGTGGCGGGGGGGTTAGGAATGAGCAGTTCTTC. Translation gives CAISGGGVRNEQFF. V and J are TRBV10-3 and TRBJ2-1; 9 bases match TRBD2. V lost 4 bases to trimming and J lost 7 bases; unmatched junction nucleotides: 5. Germline V CDR1 and CDR2: ENHRY, SYGVKD. This CDR3 has 14 amino acids.

The gene calls are TRBV4-3 and TRBJ1-3; 11 nucleotides line up with TRBD1. J gave up 3 bases and V 0 bases, and 4 bases lay outside the gene matches. Germline V CDR1 and CDR2: LGHNA, YSLEER. The CDR3 consists of 17 residues. DNA for the CDR3: TGCGCCAGCAGCCAAGATCTGGACAGGGGGCTTGGAAACACCATATATTTT. The encoded protein is CASSQDLDRGLGNTIYF.

CDR3 in DNA: TGTGCCAGCAGCTTATCATTAAGGGACAGTGAAAAACTGTTTTTT. Translated, it gives CASSLSLRDSEKLFF. The chain is built from TRBV7-2 and TRBJ1-4; 7 nucleotides line up with TRBD1. The junction had 7 bases not matched to a gene; V was cut back by 2 bases and J by 7 bases. CDR3 length: 15 residues. Germline V lookup: CDR1 SGHTA, CDR2 FQGNSA. The whole variable domain, filled in from reference TRBV7-2 and TRBJ1-4, reads GAGVSQSPSNKVTEKGKDVELRCDPISGHTALYWYRQSLGQGLEFLIYFQGNSAPDKSGLPSDRFSAERTGGSVSTLTIQRTQQEDSAVYLCASSLSLRDSEKLFFGSGTQLSVL.

This clonotype was found many times. This chain joins TRBV6-5 and TRBJ2-5; D perhaps matches TRBD2 (5 bases). The CDR3 has 15 amino acids. Germline CDR1 is MNHEY and CDR2 is SVGAGI. Trimming removed 0 bases from V and 4 bases from J, with 12 bases in between. The CDR3 bases are TGTGCCAGCAGTTACTCGGGCAGTCGGGGAGAGACCCAGTACTTC. This translates into CASSYSGSRGETQYF.

Ten or more counts support this clonotype. The rearrangement uses TRBV7-8 and TRBJ1-2, with D possibly being TRBD1 (6 bases). Trimming cost V 4 bases and J 4 bases, with 19 bases left between them. The CDR3 covers 16 residues. The V gene's germline CDR1 is SGHVS and CDR2 FQNEAQ. The CDR3 loop is CASSYAVVGGTYGYTF. CDR3 in DNA: TGTGCCAGCAGCTATGCTGTAGTAGGGGGGACCTATGGCTACACCTTC.